The entry below describes one TCR beta chain. Sequenced by immunoSEQ multiplex PCR; TCRdb stores in-frame clones only, minus some. Here the sample spans 65,000 to 95,000 clones, 88% being singletons. The source of the sample is a study of blood T cell repertoires in COVID-19. For the study at large: In each case, the material was cDNA or gDNA derived from T cells, B-cell-depleted T cells, or PBMCs.

V dropped 1 base and J dropped 4 bases, with 11 bases sitting between them. The CDR3 is 14 amino acids. Germline V lookup: CDR1 SGHKS, CDR2 YYEKEE (reference sequence). Material: peripheral blood. The sequence was collected from a man between 65 and 85 years old with acute or convalescent COVID-19. The chain has TRBV5-5 and TRBJ1-1, with D uncertain. The CDR3 nucleotides read TGTGCCAGCAGCTTGAGAGGGTTCCCCACTGAAGCTTTCTTT. Translating it yields CASSLRGFPTEAFF.